These T cell receptor beta chains were read from a single sample in a study of post-analysis software for immune sequencing data. TCRdb re-analysed the PCR reads in MiXCR, keeping a single row per CDR3 protein. This table holds 380,000 or so distinct CDR3 sequences, 30% to 45% found once. The sample taken for sequencing was blood. The receptors here all came from a girl between 5 and 17 years old with multiple sclerosis. The CDR3 runs from the conserved cysteine through the conserved F or W. The D gene is left open where the match is weak. Expanded clones are given a class, and other clones once, few, many or no size at all.

D: -
size: many
J: TRBJ1-1
V: TRBV9
CDR3: CASSVDGGGLSNTEAFF
DNA: TGTGCCAGCAGCGTAGATGGTGGTGGGCTATCGAACACTGAAGCTTTCTTT

D: TRBD1
size: -
J: TRBJ2-3
V: TRBV7-2
CDR3: CASALQGMSTDTQYF
DNA: TGTGCCAGCGCCCTACAGGGGATGAGCACAGATACGCAGTATTTT

D: TRBD1
size: few
J: TRBJ2-5
V: TRBV12-3/TRBV12-4
CDR3: CASSFRGRETQYF
DNA: TGTGCCAGCAGTTTCAGGGGGCGAGAGACCCAGTACTTC

D: -
size: few
J: TRBJ2-2
V: TRBV4-1
CDR3: CASSQEIATYTGELFF
DNA: TGCGCCAGCAGCCAAGAAATCGCTACGTACACCGGGGAGCTGTTTTTT

D: TRBD1
size: few
J: TRBJ1-2
V: TRBV12-3/TRBV12-4
CDR3: CASSEQGAAGYTF
DNA: TGTGCCAGCAGTGAACAGGGGGCGGCTGGCTACACCTTC

D: TRBD1
size: few
J: TRBJ2-7
V: TRBV12-3/TRBV12-4
CDR3: CASTQGAHPYEQYF
DNA: TGTGCCAGCACCCAGGGGGCGCATCCTTACGAGCAGTACTTC

D: -
size: -
J: TRBJ1-4
V: TRBV12-3/TRBV12-4
CDR3: CASSFGATNEKLFF
DNA: TGTGCCAGCAGTTTTGGCGCAACTAATGAAAAACTGTTTTTT

D: TRBD1
size: few
J: TRBJ2-1
V: TRBV24-1
CDR3: CATSDRAYNEQFF
DNA: TGTGCCACGTCGGACAGGGCGTACAATGAGCAGTTCTTC

D: -
size: -
J: TRBJ2-3
V: TRBV20-1
CDR3: CSAREERRGRTDTQYF
DNA: TGCAGTGCTAGAGAAGAAAGGCGGGGGCGCACAGATACGCAGTATTTT

D: -
size: -
J: TRBJ2-6
V: TRBV7-6
CDR3: CASSSPREVLSGANVLTF
DNA: TGTGCCAGCAGCTCACCCCGGGAAGTCCTCTCTGGGGCCAACGTCCTGACTTTC

D: -
size: -
J: TRBJ2-5
V: TRBV5-1
CDR3: CASSWESGLGTQYF
DNA: TGCGCCAGCAGCTGGGAGAGCGGGCTTGGGACCCAGTACTTC

D: -
size: -
J: TRBJ2-7
V: TRBV13
CDR3: CASSPGSNSYEQYF
DNA: TGTGCCAGCAGCCCGGGAAGTAACTCCTACGAGCAGTACTTC

D: -
size: -
J: TRBJ1-6
V: TRBV25-1
CDR3: CASSESLSPLHF
DNA: TGTGCCAGCAGTGAATCCCTTTCACCCCTCCACTTT

D: -
size: few
J: TRBJ1-2
V: TRBV11-2
CDR3: CASSLGGTVYGYTF
DNA: TGTGCCAGCAGCTTAGGAGGGACGGTCTATGGCTACACCTTC

D: -
size: few
J: TRBJ2-7
V: TRBV10-3
CDR3: CAISASQEPYEQYF
DNA: TGTGCCATCAGTGCGAGCCAAGAGCCCTACGAGCAGTACTTC

D: TRBD1
size: -
J: TRBJ1-5
V: TRBV4-2
CDR3: CASSQEWTGDQPQHF
DNA: TGTGCCAGCAGCCAAGAATGGACAGGGGATCAGCCCCAGCATTTT

D: -
size: few
J: TRBJ2-5
V: TRBV12-3/TRBV12-4
CDR3: CASTSPFKETQYF
DNA: TGTGCCAGCACCTCTCCATTCAAAGAGACCCAGTACTTC

D: TRBD1
size: few
J: TRBJ2-3
V: TRBV13
CDR3: CASSQARQGTDTQYF
DNA: TGTGCCAGCAGCCAGGCCCGACAGGGTACAGATACGCAGTATTTT

D: -
size: few
J: TRBJ2-1
V: TRBV7-2
CDR3: CASSPGLYVDEQFF
DNA: TGTGCCAGCAGCCCGGGACTCTATGTCGATGAGCAGTTCTTC

D: TRBD1
size: -
J: TRBJ2-7
V: TRBV28
CDR3: CASRPPGTGVYEQYF
DNA: TGTGCCAGCAGACCTCCCGGGACAGGGGTTTACGAGCAGTACTTC

D: -
size: -
J: TRBJ2-7
V: TRBV29-1
CDR3: CSVRAGRHEQYF
DNA: -

D: -
size: -
J: TRBJ2-7
V: TRBV7-2
CDR3: CASSLDHGASYEQYF
DNA: TGTGCCAGCAGCTTAGACCACGGGGCGTCCTACGAGCAGTACTTC

D: -
size: few
J: TRBJ1-5
V: TRBV5-1
CDR3: CASSLGVSSNQPQHF
DNA: TGCGCCAGCAGCTTGGGGGTCAGTAGCAATCAGCCCCAGCATTTT

D: TRBD1
size: -
J: TRBJ1-2
V: TRBV20-1
CDR3: CSARERDRSTGYYGYTF
DNA: TGCAGTGCTAGGGAGAGGGACAGATCCACGGGGTACTATGGCTACACCTTC

D: -
size: -
J: TRBJ2-5
V: TRBV12-3/TRBV12-4
CDR3: CASSPETRSVRETQYF
DNA: TGTGCCAGCAGTCCGGAGACTAGGAGCGTTAGGGAGACCCAGTACTTC

D: -
size: -
J: TRBJ1-5
V: TRBV27
CDR3: CASLGQRHTSNQPQHF
DNA: TGTGCCAGCCTTGGACAGCGTCATACTAGCAATCAGCCCCAGCATTTT

D: -
size: many
J: TRBJ1-2
V: TRBV7-9
CDR3: CASRGDRFRGYTF
DNA: TGTGCCAGCAGGGGAGACAGATTCAGGGGCTACACCTTC

D: -
size: -
J: TRBJ2-6
V: TRBV28
CDR3: CASSKGLSANVLTF
DNA: TGTGCCAGCAGCAAAGGGCTTTCGGCCAACGTCCTGACTTTC

D: TRBD1
size: few
J: TRBJ2-5
V: TRBV9
CDR3: CASSVVGTEEETQYF
DNA: TGTGCCAGCAGCGTAGTAGGGACAGAGGAAGAGACCCAGTACTTC

D: -
size: -
J: TRBJ1-1
V: TRBV20-1
CDR3: CSAGDVQGSSTAFF
DNA: TGCAGTGCTGGAGATGTTCAGGGATCCTCTACGGCTTTCTTT

D: TRBD1
size: -
J: TRBJ2-7
V: TRBV7-9
CDR3: CASSLTGDHEQYF
DNA: TGTGCCAGCAGCTTAACAGGGGACCACGAGCAGTACTTC

D: -
size: -
J: TRBJ2-5
V: TRBV24-1
CDR3: CATSAGGETQYF
DNA: TGTGCCACCAGTGCTGGGGGAGAGACCCAGTACTTC